Below, one T cell receptor (beta chain) is given with its context. Antigen specificity is unknown. Donors consisted of healthy bone marrow donors. The data are from a study of cytomegalovirus exposure and HLA in healthy donors. Overall study findings and caveats: It is likely that the observed cluster of highly shared sequence variants was a sequencing artifact.

Germline V gene sequence: CDR1 KGHSH, CDR2 LQKENI. The CDR3 extends over 16 amino acids. J gave up 8 bases and V 3 bases, and 7 bases lay outside the gene matches. 13 Jbeta primers and 60 Vbeta primers were used for the PCR. The authors' processing: In a later analysis, the count reached about 82 million unique TCR beta chains, with approximately 11 million shared. Using immunoSEQ multiplex PCR, the repertoire was profiled, and TCRdb retains in-frame clones only, with some absent. V and J calls plus clone size are reproduced from that table; the DNA served to infer D and trimming. There are some 120,000 clones in the sample; around 80% occur only once, and around 3% lies in the top ten.

This TCR came from a woman aged 18 to 35 in good health and CMV-seropositive. The chain recombines TRBV18 with TRBJ2-2, with 12 bases that match TRBD1. Sequencing was done on a sample of PBMCs. DNA for the CDR3: TGTGCCAGCTCACCGCCAGGGACAGGGGGCTCGGGGGAGCTGTTTTTT. Translation: CASSPPGTGGSGELFF.